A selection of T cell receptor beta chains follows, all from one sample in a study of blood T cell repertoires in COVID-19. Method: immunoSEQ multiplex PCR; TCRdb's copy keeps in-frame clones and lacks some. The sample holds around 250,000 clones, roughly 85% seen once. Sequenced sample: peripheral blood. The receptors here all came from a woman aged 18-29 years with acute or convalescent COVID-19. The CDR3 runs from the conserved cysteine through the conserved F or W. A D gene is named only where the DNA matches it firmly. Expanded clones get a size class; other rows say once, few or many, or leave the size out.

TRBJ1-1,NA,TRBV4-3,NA,TGCGCCAGCAGCCAATCTTACAGAACTAACACTGAAGCTTTCTTT,CASSQSYRTNTEAFF
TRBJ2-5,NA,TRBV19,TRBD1,TGTGCCAGCTCACCAGGGGACAGGACCCCCAGGACCCAGTACTTC,CASSPGDRTPRTQYF
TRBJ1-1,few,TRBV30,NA,TGTGCCTGGGACAGGGAAGCTTTCTTT,CAWDREAFF
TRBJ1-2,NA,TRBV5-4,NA,TGTGCCAGCAGCCCCGGGACAAGCTATGGCTACACCTTC,CASSPGTSYGYTF
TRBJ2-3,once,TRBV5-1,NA,TGCGCCAGCAGCTTGGCCGGTAATCCCACAGATACGCAGTATTTT,CASSLAGNPTDTQYF
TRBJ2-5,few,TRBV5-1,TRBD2,TGCGCCAGCAGCTTGGGGTCTAGCGGGGAAGAGACCCAGTACTTC,CASSLGSSGEETQYF
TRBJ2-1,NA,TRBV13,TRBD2,TGTGCCAGCAGCTCTCTAGCGGAAGCCTACAATGAGCAGTTCTTC,CASSSLAEAYNEQFF
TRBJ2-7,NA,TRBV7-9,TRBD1,TGTGCCAGCAGCCGGGACAGGGGGCACAACGAGCAGTACTTC,CASSRDRGHNEQYF
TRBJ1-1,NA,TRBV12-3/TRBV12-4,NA,TGTGCCAGCAGTCTGCGTAACACTGAAGCTTTCTTT,CASSLRNTEAFF
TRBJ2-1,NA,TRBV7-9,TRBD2,TGTGCCAGCAGATTCAGTAGCGGGAGGGGCAACAATGAGCAGTTCTTC,CASRFSSGRGNNEQFF
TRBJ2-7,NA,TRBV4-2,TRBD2,TGTGCCAGCAGCCAAGCACTAGCGGGAGTCTACGAGCAGTACTTC,CASSQALAGVYEQYF
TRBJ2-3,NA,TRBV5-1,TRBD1,TGCGCCAGCAGGCCCGGGACAGGGTTGACATATACGCAGTATTTT,CASRPGTGLTYTQYF
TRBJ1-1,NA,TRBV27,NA,TGTGCCAGCAGGTTGGGCATGAACACTGAAGCTTTCTTT,CASRLGMNTEAFF
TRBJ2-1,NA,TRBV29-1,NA,TGCAGCGTCCTACGGGACAATATTGAGCAGTTCTTC,CSVLRDNIEQFF
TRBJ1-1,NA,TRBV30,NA,TGTGCCTGGAGTTGGGGAGCTGAAGCTTTCTTT,CAWSWGAEAFF
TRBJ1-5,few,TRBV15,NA,TGTGCCACCAGTGGGGCAGGGATCAATCAGCCCCAGCATTTT,CATSGAGINQPQHF
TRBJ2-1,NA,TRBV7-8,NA,TGTGCCAGCAGCTTAGTTCCAGGGCTCTACAATGAGCAGTTCTTC,CASSLVPGLYNEQFF
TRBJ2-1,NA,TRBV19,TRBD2,TGTGCCAGTAGAATAGGACTAGCGGGAGGTCGAAATGAGCAGTTCTTC,CASRIGLAGGRNEQFF